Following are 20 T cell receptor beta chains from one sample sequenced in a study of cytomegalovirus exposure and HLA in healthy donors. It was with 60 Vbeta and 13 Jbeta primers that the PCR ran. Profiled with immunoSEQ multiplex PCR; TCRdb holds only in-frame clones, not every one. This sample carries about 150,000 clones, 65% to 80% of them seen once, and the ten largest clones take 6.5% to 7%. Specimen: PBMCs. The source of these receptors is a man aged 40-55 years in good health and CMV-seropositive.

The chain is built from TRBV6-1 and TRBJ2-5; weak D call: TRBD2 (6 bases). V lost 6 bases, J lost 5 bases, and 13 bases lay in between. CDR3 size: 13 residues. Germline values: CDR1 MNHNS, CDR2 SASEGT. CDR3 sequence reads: CASRGRGTETQYF. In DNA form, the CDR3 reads TGTGCCAGCAGGGGAAGAGGGACTGAGACCCAGTACTTC.

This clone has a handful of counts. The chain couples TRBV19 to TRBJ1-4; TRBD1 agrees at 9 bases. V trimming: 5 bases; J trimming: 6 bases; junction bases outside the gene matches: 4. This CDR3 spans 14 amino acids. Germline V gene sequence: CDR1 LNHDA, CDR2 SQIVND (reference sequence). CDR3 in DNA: TGTGCCAGTAGTGACCGACAGGGGGATGAAAAACTGTTTTTT. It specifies CASSDRQGDEKLFF.

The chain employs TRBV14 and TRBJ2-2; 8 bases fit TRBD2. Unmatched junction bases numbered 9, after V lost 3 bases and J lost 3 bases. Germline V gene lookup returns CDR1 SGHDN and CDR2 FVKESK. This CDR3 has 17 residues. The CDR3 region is CASSQLSSGGYTGELFF. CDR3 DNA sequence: TGTGCCAGCAGCCAGCTATCGAGCGGGGGTTACACCGGGGAGCTGTTTTTT.

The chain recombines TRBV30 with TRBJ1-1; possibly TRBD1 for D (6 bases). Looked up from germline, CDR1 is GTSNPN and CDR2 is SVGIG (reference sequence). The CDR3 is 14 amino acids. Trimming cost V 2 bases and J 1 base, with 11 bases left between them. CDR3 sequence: CAWSPGQTNTEAFF. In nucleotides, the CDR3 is TGTGCCTGGAGTCCCGGACAGACGAACACTGAAGCTTTCTTT.

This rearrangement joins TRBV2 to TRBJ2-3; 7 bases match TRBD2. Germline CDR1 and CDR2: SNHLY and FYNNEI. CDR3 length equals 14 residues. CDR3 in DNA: TGTGCTCAGCCGGGGGGTCTTAGCACAGATACGCAGTATTTT. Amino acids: CAQPGGLSTDTQYF.

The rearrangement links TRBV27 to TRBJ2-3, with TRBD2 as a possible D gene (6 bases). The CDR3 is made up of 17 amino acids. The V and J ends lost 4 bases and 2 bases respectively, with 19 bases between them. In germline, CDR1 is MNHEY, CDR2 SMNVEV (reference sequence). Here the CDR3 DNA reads TGTGCCAGCAGTTCCCCCCCTGGCGGGACTGACACAGATACGCAGTATTTT. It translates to CASSSPPGGTDTDTQYF.

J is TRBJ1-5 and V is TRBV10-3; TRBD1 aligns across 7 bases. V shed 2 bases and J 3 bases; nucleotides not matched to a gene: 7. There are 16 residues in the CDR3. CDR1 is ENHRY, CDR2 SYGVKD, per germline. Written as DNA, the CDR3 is TGTGCCATCAGTGAGAACCGACAGGGAGACAATCAGCCCCAGCATTTT. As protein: CAISENRQGDNQPQHF.

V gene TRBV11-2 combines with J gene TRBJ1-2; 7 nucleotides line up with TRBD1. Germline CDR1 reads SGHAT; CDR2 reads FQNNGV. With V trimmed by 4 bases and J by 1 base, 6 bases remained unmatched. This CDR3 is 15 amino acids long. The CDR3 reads CASSSFRGINYGYTF. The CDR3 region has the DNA TGTGCCAGCAGCTCCTTCAGGGGGATTAACTATGGCTACACCTTC.

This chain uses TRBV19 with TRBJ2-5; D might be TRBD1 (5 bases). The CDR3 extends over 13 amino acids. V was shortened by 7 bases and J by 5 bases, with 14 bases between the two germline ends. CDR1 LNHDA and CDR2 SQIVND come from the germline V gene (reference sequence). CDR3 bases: TGTGCCAGTAACGGACACTACGGGGAGACCCAGTACTTC. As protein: CASNGHYGETQYF.

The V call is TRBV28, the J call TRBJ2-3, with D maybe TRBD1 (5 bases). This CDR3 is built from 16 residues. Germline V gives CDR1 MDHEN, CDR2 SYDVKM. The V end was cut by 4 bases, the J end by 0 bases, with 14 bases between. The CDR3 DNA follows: TGTGCCAGCAGTTACAGGACCCGCTCTAGCACAGATACGCAGTATTTT. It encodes CASSYRTRSSTDTQYF.

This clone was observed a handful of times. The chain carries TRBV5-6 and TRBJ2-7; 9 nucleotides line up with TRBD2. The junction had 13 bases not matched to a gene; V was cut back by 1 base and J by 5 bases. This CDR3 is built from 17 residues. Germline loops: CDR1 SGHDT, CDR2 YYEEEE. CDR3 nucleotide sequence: TGTGCCAGCAGCTTGCGCCCGTTACTAGCGGGCGGTGACGAGCAGTACTTC. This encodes CASSLRPLLAGGDEQYF.

The CDR3 DNA reads as TGTGCCAGCAGCCAAGGGGGGCCATCCTACGAGCAGTACTTC. Translating it yields CASSQGGPSYEQYF. The chain combines TRBV14 with TRBJ2-7; D perhaps matches TRBD1 (6 bases). The CDR3 consists of 14 residues. The germline gives CDR1 SGHDN, CDR2 FVKESK. The germline V and J ends were trimmed by 1 base and 1 base, with 8 bases remaining between them.

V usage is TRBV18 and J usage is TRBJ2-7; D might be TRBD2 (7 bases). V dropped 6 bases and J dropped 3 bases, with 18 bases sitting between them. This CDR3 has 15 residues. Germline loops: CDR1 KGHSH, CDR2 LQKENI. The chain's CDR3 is CASSWGGGVVYEQYF. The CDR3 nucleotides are TGTGCCAGCTCCTGGGGCGGGGGCGTAGTCTACGAGCAGTACTTC. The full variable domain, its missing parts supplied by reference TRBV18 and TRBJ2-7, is NAGVMQNPRHLVRRRGQEARLRCSPMKGHSHVYWYRQLPEEGLKFMVYLQKENIIDESGMPKERFSAEFPKEGPSILRIQQVVRGDSAAYFCASSWGGGVVYEQYFGPGTRLTVT.

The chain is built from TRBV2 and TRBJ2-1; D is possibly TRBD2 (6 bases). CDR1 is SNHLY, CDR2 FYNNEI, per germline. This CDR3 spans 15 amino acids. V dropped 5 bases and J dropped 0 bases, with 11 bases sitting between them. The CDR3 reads CASSLSSDSYNEQFF. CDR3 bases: TGTGCCAGCAGTCTTTCTAGCGACTCCTACAATGAGCAGTTCTTC.

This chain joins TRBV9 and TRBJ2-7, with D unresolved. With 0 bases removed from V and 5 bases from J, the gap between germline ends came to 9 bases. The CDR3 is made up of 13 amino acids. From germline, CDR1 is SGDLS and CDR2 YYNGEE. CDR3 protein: CASSVGGFDEQYF. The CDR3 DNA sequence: TGTGCCAGCAGCGTAGGTGGCTTCGACGAGCAGTACTTC.

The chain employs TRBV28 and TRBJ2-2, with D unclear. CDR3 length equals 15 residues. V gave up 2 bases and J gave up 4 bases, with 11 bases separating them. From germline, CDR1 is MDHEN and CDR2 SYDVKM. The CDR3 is CASSLGPEFTGELFF. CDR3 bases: TGTGCCAGCAGTTTAGGGCCAGAGTTCACCGGGGAGCTGTTTTTT.

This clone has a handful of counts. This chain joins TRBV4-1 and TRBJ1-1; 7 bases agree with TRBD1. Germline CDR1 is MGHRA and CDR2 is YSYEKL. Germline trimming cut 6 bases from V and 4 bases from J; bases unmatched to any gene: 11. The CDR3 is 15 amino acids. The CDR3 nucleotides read TGCGCCAGCAGTCGTTCCGGGACAGCGAGCACTGAAGCTTTCTTT. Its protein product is CASSRSGTASTEAFF.

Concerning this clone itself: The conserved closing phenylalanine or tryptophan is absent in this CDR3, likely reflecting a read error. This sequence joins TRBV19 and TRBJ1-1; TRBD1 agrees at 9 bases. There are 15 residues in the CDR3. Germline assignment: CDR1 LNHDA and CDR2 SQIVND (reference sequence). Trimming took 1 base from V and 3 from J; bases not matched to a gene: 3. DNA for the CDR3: TGTGCCAGTAGTATAGGGGACAGGGCTTACACTGAAGCTTTCGTT. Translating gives CASSIGDRAYTEAFV.

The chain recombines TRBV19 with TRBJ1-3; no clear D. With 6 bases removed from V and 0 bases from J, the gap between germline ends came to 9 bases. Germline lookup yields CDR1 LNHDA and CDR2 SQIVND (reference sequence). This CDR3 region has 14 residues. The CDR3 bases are TGTGCCAGTAGCCCGGTAGCCTCTGGAAACACCATATATTTT. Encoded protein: CASSPVASGNTIYF.

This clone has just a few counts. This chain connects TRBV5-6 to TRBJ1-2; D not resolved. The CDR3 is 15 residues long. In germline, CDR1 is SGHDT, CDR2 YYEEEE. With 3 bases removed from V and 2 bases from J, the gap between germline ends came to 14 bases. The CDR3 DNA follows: TGTGCCAGCAGCTCCTTGGCCGGGAGCAACTATGGCTACACCTTC. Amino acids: CASSSLAGSNYGYTF. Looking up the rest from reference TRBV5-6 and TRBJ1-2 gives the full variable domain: DAGVTQSPTHLIKTRGQQVTLRCSPKSGHDTVSWYQQALGQGPQFIFQYYEEEERQRGNFPDRFSGHQFPNYSSELNVNALLLGDSALYLCASSSLAGSNYGYTFGSGTRLTVV.